Listed here is a single TCR beta chain. Its antigen is unknown. Profiling relied on immunoSEQ multiplex PCR, and the TCRdb table lists in-frame clones only, not all of them. Of 130,000 to 150,000 clones in the sample, 88% were seen once. The sample comes from a study of T cell responses to AZD1222 COVID-19 vaccine. Whole-study findings and limits: Vaccination with two AZD1222 doses was followed by a rise in Spike-specific TCR breadth and depth. Females made up more of the donors, who were largely white British, and clonal diversity may have come out too low. Spike was spanned by vaccine-associated CD4 TCRs, which were dominant at 160-218 and 743-854.

The germline gives CDR1 DFQATT, CDR2 SNEGSKA (reference sequence). Trimming took 3 bases from V and 4 from J, leaving 10 bases between them. The CDR3 is 12 residues long. The starting material was peripheral blood, obtained on day 0 of AZD1222 vaccination. This TCR was recovered from an adult in good health. The gene calls are TRBV20-1 and TRBJ2-7; no clear D. CDR3 nucleotide sequence: TGCAGTGCTAGTCCACAGACTTACGAGCAGTACTTC. Its protein is CSASPQTYEQYF.